These 27 T cell receptor beta chains share one sample of origin, sequenced in a study of T cell responses to AZD1222 COVID-19 vaccine. Assay used: immunoSEQ multiplex PCR; TCRdb lists only in-frame clones, some missing. The data contain 150,000 or so clones, 90% of them singletons. Source: peripheral blood, taken 28 days after the second AZD1222 dose. These receptors all stem from an adult who received the AZD1222 COVID-19 vaccine.

The rearrangement uses TRBV4-1 and TRBJ1-5, with a weak D call TRBD1 (6 bases). Germline V gives CDR1 MGHRA, CDR2 YSYEKL. V lost 7 bases and J lost 0, with 13 bases in between. The CDR3 extends over 15 amino acids. In DNA, the CDR3 is TGCGCCAGCAAGTCGGGGGCAGATAGCAATCAGCCCCAGCATTTT. Translating gives CASKSGADSNQPQHF.

The chain has TRBV6-5 and TRBJ1-6; D gene uncertain. Germline V gene data show CDR1 as MNHEY and CDR2 as SVGAGI. Between the trimmed V and J ends, which lost 6 bases and 5 bases, there was a span of 8 bases. This CDR3 has 13 residues. The CDR3 sequence is CASSTQNNSPLHF. DNA of the CDR3: TGTGCCAGCAGCACACAAAATAATTCACCCCTCCACTTT.

The DNA for the CDR3 is TGTGCCAGCAGCCCAAGGTTGACAGCGGTCTACGAGCAGTACTTC. Protein sequence: CASSPRLTAVYEQYF. The V call is TRBV28, the J call TRBJ2-7; D possibly uses TRBD1 or TRBD2 (5 bases each). The CDR3 covers 15 residues. Germline V CDR1 and CDR2: MDHEN, SYDVKM. V was pared by 6 bases and J by 3 bases, with 18 bases between.

V and J are TRBV19 and TRBJ1-2; D might be TRBD1 (5 bases). Trimming pared 7 bases from V and 4 bases from J, leaving 19 bases between. Germline assignment: CDR1 LNHDA and CDR2 SQIVND (reference sequence). The CDR3 has 15 amino acids. CDR3 loop: CASNEARVGGYGYTF. DNA for the CDR3: TGTGCCAGTAATGAGGCGCGTGTGGGGGGCTATGGCTACACCTTC.

The chain recombines TRBV12-5 with TRBJ2-2, with D hard to call. V lost 1 base and J lost 5, with 5 bases in between. The CDR3 is 13 residues long. Germline V CDR1 and CDR2: LGHNT, FRNRAP. The CDR3 DNA reads as TGTGCTAGTGGTTTGGATTTTACCGGGGAGCTGTTTTTT. Translating it yields CASGLDFTGELFF.

The chain has TRBV7-9 and TRBJ2-1, with D hard to call. The CDR3 runs to 15 residues. CDR1 and CDR2 from the germline V gene are SEHNR and FQNEAQ (reference sequence). The ends were cut back, 2 bases at V and 0 bases at J, with 8 bases in the middle. The CDR3 sequence: CASSLRQSSYNEQFF. Here the CDR3 DNA reads TGTGCCAGCAGCTTACGTCAGAGCTCCTACAATGAGCAGTTCTTC.

The gene calls are TRBV3-1 (or the pseudogene TRBV3-2) and TRBJ2-1; D tentatively fits TRBD1 or TRBD2 (5 bases each). The CDR3 is made up of 14 amino acids. The V end was cut by 0 bases, the J end by 8 bases, with 11 bases between. Germline V gene sequence: CDR1 LGHDT, CDR2 YNNKEL (reference sequence). CDR3 coding DNA: TGTGCCAGCAGCCAAGAGGGCAGAGGGGATGAGCAGTTCTTC. Its protein product is CASSQEGRGDEQFF.

The chain joins TRBV4-1 to TRBJ1-2; D remains ambiguous. Germline values: CDR1 MGHRA, CDR2 YSYEKL. This CDR3 is built from 12 residues. Trimming cost V 0 bases and J 4 bases, with 3 bases left between them. This CDR3 is CASSQESYGYTF. The CDR3 DNA sequence: TGCGCCAGCAGCCAAGAGAGCTATGGCTACACCTTC.

V and J are TRBV2 and TRBJ1-3; unclear D gene. CDR1 is SNHLY and CDR2 is FYNNEI in the germline V gene. Trimming left V 1 base short and J 0 bases short, with 13 bases between. CDR3 length: 17 residues. The CDR3 is CASSEVITTSSGNTIYF. CDR3 nucleotides: TGTGCCAGCAGTGAAGTTATTACCACTTCCTCTGGAAACACCATATATTTT.

The chain employs TRBV5-5 and TRBJ2-7, with D hard to call. Germline CDR1 is SGHKS and CDR2 is YYEKEE (reference sequence). There are 12 residues in the CDR3. V lost 4 bases and J lost 2, with 7 bases in between. CDR3 coding DNA: TGTGCCAGCAGCCCTAACACCTACGAGCAGTACTTC. Amino acid sequence: CASSPNTYEQYF.

The rearrangement links TRBV28 to TRBJ2-7, with TRBD1 matching over 9 bases. V shed 5 bases and J 3 bases; nucleotides not matched to a gene: 11. Germline values: CDR1 MDHEN, CDR2 SYDVKM. The CDR3 runs to 16 residues. CDR3 region: CASSPALTGGIYEQYF. The CDR3 DNA reads TGTGCCAGCAGTCCGGCCTTGACAGGGGGTATCTACGAGCAGTACTTC.

V usage is TRBV19 and J usage is TRBJ2-1; 9 nucleotides line up with TRBD1. Trimming cost V 6 bases and J 8 bases; bases outside gene matches: 14. CDR3 size: 16 residues. Germline V gene data show CDR1 as LNHDA and CDR2 as SQIVND (reference sequence). The CDR3 region has the DNA TGTGCCAGTAGCACCTCCGGGACAGGGAGTAGAGATGAGCAGTTCTTC. Translated, it gives CASSTSGTGSRDEQFF.

The chain links TRBV27 to TRBJ2-7; the D is unclear. Trimming took 8 bases from V and 4 from J, leaving 18 bases between them. CDR3 length: 14 residues. The germline CDR1 and CDR2 sequences are MNHEY and SMNVEV (reference sequence). The CDR3, as DNA: TGTGCCAGCGCTCCGGGCCAACATGCGTACGAGCAGTACTTC. It encodes CASAPGQHAYEQYF.

The chain couples TRBV19 to TRBJ2-5; maybe TRBD2 (5 bases). The germline V and J ends were trimmed by 5 bases and 4 bases, with 20 bases remaining between them. The CDR3 runs to 16 residues. Germline CDR1 is LNHDA and CDR2 is SQIVND (reference sequence). The CDR3 loop is CASSLRSGPGIETQYF. CDR3 nucleotides: TGTGCCAGTAGTCTAAGATCGGGTCCGGGGATAGAGACCCAGTACTTC. The whole variable domain, remainder taken from reference TRBV19 and TRBJ2-5, is DGGITQSPKYLFRKEGQNVTLSCEQNLNHDAMYWYRQDPGQGLRLIYYSQIVNDFQKGDIAEGYSVSREKKESFPLTVTSAQKNPTAFYLCASSLRSGPGIETQYFGPGTRLLVL.

V usage is TRBV24-1 and J usage is TRBJ1-2, with D tentatively TRBD1 (5 bases). Germline V gene lookup returns CDR1 KGHDR and CDR2 SFDVKD. V gave up 0 bases and J gave up 7 bases, with 8 bases separating them. The CDR3 extends over 13 amino acids. CDR3 in DNA: TGTGCCACCAGTGATTTGTGGGGGGGTGGCTACACCTTC. Residues: CATSDLWGGGYTF.

The V call is TRBV6-2 or TRBV6-3, the J call TRBJ2-5; 8 bases are a match to TRBD2. Germline CDR1 MNHEY, CDR2 SVGEGT. The CDR3 totals 17 residues. V trimming: 4 bases; J trimming: 4 bases; junction bases outside the gene matches: 14. CDR3 sequence (DNA): TGTGCCAGCAGTTTTGGGAGGCCTAGCGGGCGGATAGAGACCCAGTACTTC. Translation gives CASSFGRPSGRIETQYF.

The V and J genes are TRBV6-6 and TRBJ1-3; tentatively, D is TRBD1 (6 bases). The germline V and J ends were trimmed by 0 bases and 5 bases, with 11 bases remaining between them. Germline V CDR1 and CDR2: MNHNY, SVGAGI (reference sequence). The length of the CDR3 is 15 residues. The CDR3 loop reads CASSYSAGVRNTIYF. CDR3 bases: TGTGCCAGCAGTTACTCGGCAGGGGTTAGAAACACCATATATTTT.

The chain links TRBV18 to TRBJ2-7; possible D gene TRBD2, 6 bases. This CDR3 is 15 amino acids long. Germline V gene data show CDR1 as KGHSH and CDR2 as LQKENI. Deletions cut 4 bases from V and 2 bases from J, with 15 bases between. The CDR3 sequence is CASSREVVGPYEQYF. The CDR3 DNA sequence: TGTGCCAGCTCACGGGAGGTCGTCGGTCCCTACGAGCAGTACTTC.

The V and J genes are TRBV3-1 (or the pseudogene TRBV3-2) and TRBJ1-2, with a tentative D call TRBD1 (5 bases). The CDR3 spans 14 residues. Per germline, CDR1 LGHDT and CDR2 YNNKEL (reference sequence). Trimming took 1 base from V and 4 from J, leaving 10 bases between them. CDR3 region: CASSQGGVGYGYTF. CDR3 DNA: TGTGCCAGCAGCCAAGGGGGGGTTGGCTATGGCTACACCTTC.

The rearrangement links TRBV14 to TRBJ1-3, with no clear D. The V gene's germline CDR1 is SGHDN and CDR2 FVKESK. The CDR3 is made up of 16 amino acids. Trimming removed 4 bases at V and 0 bases at J, with 13 bases between. DNA of the CDR3: TGTGCCAGCAGCCCAAGAGACCGGAGCTCTGGAAACACCATATATTTT. Translation: CASSPRDRSSGNTIYF.

This chain connects TRBV3-1 (or the pseudogene TRBV3-2) to TRBJ2-1; possibly TRBD2 for D (6 bases). Per the germline V gene, CDR1 is LGHDT and CDR2 is YNNKEL (reference sequence). CDR3 length: 16 residues. V gave up 1 base and J gave up 8 bases, with 18 bases separating them. CDR3: CASSQAGSGVLDEQFF. The DNA of the CDR3 is TGTGCCAGCAGCCAAGCCGGGTCGGGAGTCCTCGATGAGCAGTTCTTC.

The chain recombines TRBV28 with TRBJ2-1; TRBD1 matches at 10 bases. Germline V gives CDR1 MDHEN, CDR2 SYDVKM. V shed 3 bases and J 10 bases; nucleotides not matched to a gene: 12. The CDR3 extends over 16 amino acids. The CDR3 nucleotides read TGTGCCAGCAGTTTGCGACAGGGGGCTCGAGTTTGGGAGCAGTTCTTC. Translated: CASSLRQGARVWEQFF.

The chain has TRBV19 and TRBJ1-5, with D perhaps matching TRBD1 (5 bases). CDR1 is LNHDA and CDR2 is SQIVND in the germline V gene (reference sequence). Trimming took 3 bases from V and 4 from J, leaving 10 bases between them. The CDR3 consists of 14 residues. The CDR3 DNA is TGTGCCAGTAGTATGGGACGGCTTAATCAGCCCCAGCATTTT. It specifies CASSMGRLNQPQHF.

The chain combines TRBV12-3 or TRBV12-4 with TRBJ1-2; a possible D gene is TRBD1 (5 bases). Trimming stripped 6 bases from V and 3 bases from J, with 11 bases between. This CDR3 is 13 amino acids long. CDR3 nucleotide sequence: TGTGCCAGCAGCCTTTGGGGGGACTATGGCTACACCTTC. Translated, it gives CASSLWGDYGYTF.

The chain links TRBV7-9 to TRBJ1-5, with no clear D. The CDR3 totals 16 residues. Deletions cut 0 bases from V and 1 base from J, with 10 bases between. The germline V gene encodes CDR1 SEHNR and CDR2 FQNEAQ (reference sequence). The CDR3 is CASSLALGFSNQPQHF. As DNA, the CDR3 is TGTGCCAGCAGCTTAGCGTTGGGCTTCAGCAATCAGCCCCAGCATTTT.

The chain links TRBV5-6 to TRBJ1-4; 9 positions match TRBD1. The germline V gene encodes CDR1 SGHDT and CDR2 YYEEEE. The CDR3 is 15 residues long. J lost 5 bases, V lost 3 bases, and 5 bases had no gene match. CDR3 residues: CASSWGTGQNEKLFF. The CDR3 DNA is TGTGCCAGCAGCTGGGGGACAGGGCAGAATGAAAAACTGTTTTTT.

This chain connects TRBV6-2 or TRBV6-3 to TRBJ1-5; D remains ambiguous. Trimming took 0 bases from V and 9 from J, leaving 18 bases between them. Germline V gene data show CDR1 as MNHEY and CDR2 as SVGEGT. The CDR3 loop spans 16 amino acids. The CDR3 loop reads CASSYSNPAGVLPQHF. The CDR3 nucleotides are TGTGCCAGCAGTTACTCGAATCCAGCCGGTGTTCTGCCCCAGCATTTT.